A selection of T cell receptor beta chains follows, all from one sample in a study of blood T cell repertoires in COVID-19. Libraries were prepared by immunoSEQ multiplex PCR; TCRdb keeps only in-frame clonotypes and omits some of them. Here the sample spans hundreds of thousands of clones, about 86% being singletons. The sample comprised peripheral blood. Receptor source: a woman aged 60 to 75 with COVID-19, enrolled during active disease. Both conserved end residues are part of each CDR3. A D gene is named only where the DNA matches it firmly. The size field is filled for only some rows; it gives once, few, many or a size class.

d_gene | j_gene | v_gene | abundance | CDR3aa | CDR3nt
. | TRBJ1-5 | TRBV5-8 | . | CASSLWVSGDSNQPQHF | TGTGCCAGCAGCTTATGGGTCTCAGGGGATAGCAATCAGCCCCAGCATTTT
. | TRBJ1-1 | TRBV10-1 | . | CASSEETGSTEAFF | TGCGCCAGCAGTGAGGAGACAGGTTCCACTGAAGCTTTCTTT
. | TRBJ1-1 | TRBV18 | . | CASSPGVAGTEAFF | TGTGCCAGCTCACCAGGGGTGGCGGGCACTGAAGCTTTCTTT
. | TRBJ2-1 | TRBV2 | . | CASIRQTNNEQFF | TGTGCCAGCATCCGACAGACGAACAATGAGCAGTTCTTC
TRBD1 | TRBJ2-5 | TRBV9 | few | CASSVSGLGAGGETQYF | TGTGCCAGCAGCGTATCCGGACTCGGGGCAGGGGGAGAGACCCAGTACTTC
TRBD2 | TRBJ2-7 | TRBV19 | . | CATRTSGDTYEQYF | TGTGCCACCCGGACTAGCGGGGATACCTACGAGCAGTACTTC
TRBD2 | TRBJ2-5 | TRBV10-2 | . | CASRSGGSLWTQYF | TGCGCCAGCAGAAGCGGGGGGAGTTTGTGGACCCAGTACTTC
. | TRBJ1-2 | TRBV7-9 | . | CASSLGQYYGYTF | TGTGCCAGCAGTTTAGGACAGTACTATGGCTACACCTTC
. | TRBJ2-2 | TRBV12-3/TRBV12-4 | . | CASSLQGTGELFF | TGTGCCAGCAGTTTACAGGGGACCGGGGAGCTGTTTTTT
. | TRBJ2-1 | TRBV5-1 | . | CASRLTGSSYNEQFF | TGCGCCAGCAGACTAACAGGGAGCTCCTACAATGAGCAGTTCTTC
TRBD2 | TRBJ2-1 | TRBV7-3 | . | CASSPSTSGELNEQFF | TGTGCCAGCAGCCCGTCGACTAGCGGGGAACTGAATGAGCAGTTCTTC
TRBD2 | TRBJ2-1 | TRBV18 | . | CASSATSGVSPYNEQFF | TGTGCCAGCTCAGCGACTAGCGGGGTCTCACCGTACAATGAGCAGTTCTTC
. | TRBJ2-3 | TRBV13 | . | CASSGLTGFSTDTQYF | TGTGCCAGCAGCGGATTAACAGGGTTTAGCACAGATACGCAGTATTTT
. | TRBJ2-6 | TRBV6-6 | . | CASSYLLSGANVLTF | TGTGCCAGCAGTTACCTTCTCTCTGGGGCCAACGTCCTGACTTTC
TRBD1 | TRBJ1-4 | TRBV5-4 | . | CASSGAGTGYRENEKLFF | TGTGCCAGCAGCGGCGCCGGGACAGGGTACAGGGAGAATGAAAAACTGTTTTTT
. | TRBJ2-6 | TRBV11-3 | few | CASSLDQGGSASGANVLTF | TGTGCCAGCAGCTTAGATCAAGGGGGTTCGGCATCTGGGGCCAACGTCCTGACTTTC
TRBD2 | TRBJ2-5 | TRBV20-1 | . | CSASKVAGDQETQYF | TGCAGTGCTAGTAAGGTAGCGGGGGACCAAGAGACCCAGTACTTC
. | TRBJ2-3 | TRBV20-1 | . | CSASGRGTDTQYF | TGCAGTGCTAGTGGCCGGGGTACAGATACGCAGTATTTT
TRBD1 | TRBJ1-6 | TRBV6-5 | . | CASRQGAYNSPLHF | TGTGCCAGCAGGCAGGGGGCCTATAATTCACCCCTCCACTTT
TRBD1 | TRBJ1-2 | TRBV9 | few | CASSETGSYGYTF | TGTGCCAGCAGCGAGACAGGGTCCTATGGCTACACCTTC
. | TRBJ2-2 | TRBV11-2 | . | CASSRLDTGELFF | TGTGCCAGCAGCAGACTAGACACCGGGGAGCTGTTTTTT
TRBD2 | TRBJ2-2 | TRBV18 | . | CASSPGLDNTGELFF | TGTGCCAGCTCACCGGGACTAGATAACACCGGGGAGCTGTTTTTT
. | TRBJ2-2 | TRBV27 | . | CASSERAGELFF | TGTGCCAGCAGTGAGCGGGCCGGGGAGCTGTTTTTT
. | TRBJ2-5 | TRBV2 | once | CASNLARETQYF | TGTGCCAGCAATCTAGCAAGGGAGACCCAGTACTTC
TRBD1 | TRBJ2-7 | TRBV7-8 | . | CASSFLLGQLLPYEQYF | TGTGCCAGCAGTTTCCTCCTGGGACAGCTGCTACCCTACGAGCAGTACTTC
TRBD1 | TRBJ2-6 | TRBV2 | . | CAITGTGFSGANVLTF | TGTGCCATCACCGGGACAGGGTTTTCTGGGGCCAACGTCCTGACTTTC
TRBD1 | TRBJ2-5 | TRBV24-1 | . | CATSDSRTGEETQYF | TGTGCCACCAGTGATTCGAGGACAGGGGAAGAGACCCAGTACTTC
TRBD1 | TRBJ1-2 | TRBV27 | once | CASSPGTVTNYGYTF | TGTGCCAGCAGCCCCGGGACAGTCACTAACTATGGCTACACCTTC
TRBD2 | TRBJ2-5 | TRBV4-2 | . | CASSQAYGRAGEETQYF | TGTGCCAGCAGCCAAGCCTACGGTCGGGCGGGGGAGGAGACCCAGTACTTC
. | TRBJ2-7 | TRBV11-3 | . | CASSFRVSYEQYF | TGTGCCAGCAGCTTCAGGGTCTCCTACGAGCAGTACTTC
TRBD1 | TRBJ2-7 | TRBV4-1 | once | CASSHLDRGYEQYF | TGCGCCAGCAGCCACCTGGACAGGGGCTACGAGCAGTACTTC
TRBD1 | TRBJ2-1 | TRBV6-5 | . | CSSSVGQGRDEQFF | TGTTCATCCAGCGTGGGACAGGGCCGGGATGAGCAGTTCTTC
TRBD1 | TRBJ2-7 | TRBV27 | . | CASSLPGQETPYEQYF | TGTGCCAGCAGTTTGCCGGGACAGGAAACTCCCTACGAGCAGTACTTC
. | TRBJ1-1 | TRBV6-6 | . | CASSGGGAGAGEAFF | TGTGCCAGCAGTGGTGGGGGCGCCGGGGCAGGTGAAGCTTTCTTT
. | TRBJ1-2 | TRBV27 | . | CASTLRWAGDYGYTF | TGTGCCAGCACCCTTCGGTGGGCAGGGGACTATGGCTACACCTTC
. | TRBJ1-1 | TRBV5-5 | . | CASSQYDNTEAFF | TGTGCCAGCAGCCAGTATGATAACACTGAAGCTTTCTTT
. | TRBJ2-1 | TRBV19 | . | CASSFDRRYEQFF | TGTGCCAGTAGTTTTGACAGGAGGTATGAGCAGTTCTTC
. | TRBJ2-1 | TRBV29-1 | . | CSVEGSQGEGMYNEQFF | TGCAGCGTTGAGGGATCACAGGGAGAGGGTATGTACAATGAGCAGTTCTTC
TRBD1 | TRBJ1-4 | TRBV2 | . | CASSKGAGNEKLFF | TGTGCCAGCAGTAAGGGGGCCGGTAATGAAAAACTGTTTTTT
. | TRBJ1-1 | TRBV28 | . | CASIPSDSPNTEAFF | TGTGCCAGCATTCCTTCGGACAGCCCGAACACTGAAGCTTTCTTT
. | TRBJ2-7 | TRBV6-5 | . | CASSYSVRYEQYF | TGTGCCAGCAGTTACTCAGTCCGGTACGAGCAGTACTTC
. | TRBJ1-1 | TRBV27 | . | CASSLGQMNTEAFF | TGTGCCAGCAGTTTAGGACAGATGAACACTGAAGCTTTCTTT
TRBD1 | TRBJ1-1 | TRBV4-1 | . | CASSPTMTGAQTEAFF | TGCGCCAGCAGCCCCACTATGACAGGGGCCCAAACTGAAGCTTTCTTT
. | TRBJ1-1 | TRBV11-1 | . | CASSLGGRGSTEAFF | TGTGCCAGCAGCTTAGGGGGGCGAGGGAGCACTGAAGCTTTCTTT
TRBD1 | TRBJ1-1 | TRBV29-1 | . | CSVDPRLARGPPEAFF | TGCAGCGTTGATCCAAGACTCGCGAGGGGGCCGCCTGAAGCTTTCTTT